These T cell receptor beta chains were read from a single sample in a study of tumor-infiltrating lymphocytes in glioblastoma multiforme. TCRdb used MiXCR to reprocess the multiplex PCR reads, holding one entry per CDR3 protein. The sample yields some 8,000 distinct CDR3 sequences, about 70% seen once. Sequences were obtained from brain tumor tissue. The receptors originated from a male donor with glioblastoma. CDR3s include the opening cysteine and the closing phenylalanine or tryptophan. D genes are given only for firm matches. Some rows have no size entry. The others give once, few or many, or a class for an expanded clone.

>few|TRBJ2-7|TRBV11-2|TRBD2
CASSFGTSGSYEQYF
TGTGCCAGCAGCTTCGGGACTAGTGGCTCCTACGAGCAGTACTTC
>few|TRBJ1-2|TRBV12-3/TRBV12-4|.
CASRGMGTGYGYTF
TGTGCCAGCAGGGGGATGGGGACGGGCTATGGCTACACCTTC
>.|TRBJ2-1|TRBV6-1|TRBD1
CASSELDRGPRNEQFF
TGTGCCAGCAGTGAACTGGACAGGGGCCCTCGCAATGAGCAGTTCTTC
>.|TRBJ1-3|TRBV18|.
CASSLSGDNSSGNTIYF
TGTGCCAGCTCACTCTCAGGGGACAACAGCTCTGGAAACACCATATATTTT
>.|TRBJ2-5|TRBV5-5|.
CASSGGTRAAETQYF
TGTGCCAGCAGCGGCGGGACAAGGGCGGCGGAGACCCAATACTTC
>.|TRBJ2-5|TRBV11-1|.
CARGLPGHGARETQYF
TGTGCCAGGGGCCTCCCGGGACATGGGGCAAGGGAGACCCAGTACTTC
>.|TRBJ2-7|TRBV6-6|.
CASSYGQGGEQYF
TGTGCCAGCAGTTACGGGCAGGGGGGCGAGCAGTACTTC
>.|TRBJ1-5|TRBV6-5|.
CASSSGNPHRPQHF
TGTGCCAGCAGTTCTGGGAACCCACATCGGCCCCAGCATTTT
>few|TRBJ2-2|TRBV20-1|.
CSANRVYRANTGELFF
TGTAGTGCTAACAGGGTGTACCGGGCGAACACCGGGGAGCTGTTTTTT
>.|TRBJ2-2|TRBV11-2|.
CASSFAGSGELFF
TGTGCCAGCAGCTTTGCGGGCTCCGGGGAGCTGTTTTTT
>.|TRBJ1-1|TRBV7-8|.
CASSLGGSTEAFF
TGTGCCAGCAGCTTAGGGGGGAGCACTGAAGCTTTCTTT
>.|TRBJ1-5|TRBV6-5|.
CASSYTGNQPQHF
TGTGCCAGCAGTTATACGGGCAATCAGCCCCAGCATTTT
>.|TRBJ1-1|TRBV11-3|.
CASSLVGIWNTEAFF
TGTGCCAGCAGCTTAGTGGGGATATGGAACACTGAAGCTTTCTTT
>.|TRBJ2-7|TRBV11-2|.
CASTDSPGVSYEQYF
TGTGCCAGCACCGATAGCCCAGGGGTCTCCTATGAGCAGTACTTC
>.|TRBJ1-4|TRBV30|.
CAWRTKLGAPDEKLFF
TGTGCCTGGAGAACCAAACTGGGGGCTCCAGATGAAAAACTGTTTTTT
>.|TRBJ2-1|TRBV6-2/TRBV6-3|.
CASRPGGVNEHFF
TGTGCCAGCAGGCCCGGGGGAGTCAATGAGCACTTCTTC
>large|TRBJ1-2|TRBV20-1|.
CSAERPSSYGYTF
TGCAGTGCTGAAAGACCCAGTTCCTATGGCTACACCTTC
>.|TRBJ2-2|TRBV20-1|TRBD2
CSARPTSGRKTGELFF
TGCAGTGCTCGACCGACTAGCGGGAGAAAAACCGGGGAGCTGTTTTTT
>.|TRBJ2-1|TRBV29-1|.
CSVWGWQGGNEQFF
TGCAGCGTTTGGGGGTGGCAGGGAGGCAATGAGCAGTTCTTC
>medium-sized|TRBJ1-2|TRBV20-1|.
CSATSGATMNGYTF
TGCAGTGCTACCTCAGGGGCCACCATGAACGGCTACACCTTC
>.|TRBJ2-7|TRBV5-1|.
CASSLDAGGPYDQYF
TGCGCCAGCAGCTTGGACGCTGGCGGGCCCTACGATCAGTACTTC
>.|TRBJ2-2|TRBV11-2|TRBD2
CASSLLAGGTGELFF
TGTGCCAGCAGCCTACTAGCGGGGGGCACCGGGGAGCTGTTTTTT
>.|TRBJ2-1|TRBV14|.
CVSSPYTGPYKEQFF
TGTGTCAGCAGCCCTTATACAGGGCCCTACAAGGAGCAGTTCTTC
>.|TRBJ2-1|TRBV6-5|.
CASSYDGDLINERFF
TGTGCCAGCAGTTACGACGGGGACTTAATCAATGAGCGGTTCTTC
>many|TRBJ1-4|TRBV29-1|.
CSVGGGEKLFF
TGCAGCGTTGGTGGAGGTGAAAAACTGTTTTTT
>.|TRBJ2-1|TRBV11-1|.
CASSLFGNNEQFF
TGCGCCAGCAGCTTGTTCGGGAACAATGAGCAGTTCTTC
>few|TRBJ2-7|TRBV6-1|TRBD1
CASSEGTGSYEQYF
TGTGCCAGCAGTGAAGGGACAGGTTCCTACGAGCAGTACTTC
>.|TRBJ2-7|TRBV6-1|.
CACSEEPDPLEQYF
TGTGCCTGCAGTGAAGAGCCAGATCCCCTTGAGCAGTACTTC
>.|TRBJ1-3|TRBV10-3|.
CAITDSAQGNTIYF
TGTGCCATCACTGATTCCGCACAGGGAAACACCATATATTTT
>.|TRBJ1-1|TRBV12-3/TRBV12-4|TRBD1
CASSPRDRGYMNTEAFF
TGTGCCAGCAGTCCCCGGGACAGGGGATACATGAACACTGAAGCTTTCTTT